Reported below is one T cell receptor beta chain. Its antigen is currently unknown. From germline, CDR1 is SGHTA and CDR2 FQGNSA. The CDR3 runs to 18 residues. V lost 5 bases, J lost 4 bases, and 10 bases stayed unmatched. This specimen belongs to a study of shared clonotypes between healthy human individuals. Study-level results: Clonotypes that were shared across several donors made up roughly 5.2% of naive CD4 clonotypes. It was anticipated that sequencing depth would influence how many clonotypes donors shared. Unshared clonotypes carried lower generation probabilities than those common to all four donors.

As processed by the authors: Junction-only sequences without quality scores came from ImmunoSEQ, so filtering differed. The repertoire was sequenced with immunoSEQ multiplex PCR; TCRdb's copy has only in-frame clones and lacks some. V, J and clone size reflect that table, while D and trimming were determined from the DNA. Here the sample spans around 600,000 clones, around 97% being singletons. This rearrangement joins TRBV7-2 to TRBJ2-1, with TRBD2 identical over 14 bases. The sample comprised naive CD4+ T cells sorted from blood. Subset: CD45RA+ positively selected. The origin of this receptor is a woman in her twenties or thirties in good health. CDR3 coding DNA: TGTGCCAGCAGCCGACTAGCGGGAGGGCCGTGGGGTTACAATGAGCAGTTCTTC. Translation gives CASSRLAGGPWGYNEQFF.